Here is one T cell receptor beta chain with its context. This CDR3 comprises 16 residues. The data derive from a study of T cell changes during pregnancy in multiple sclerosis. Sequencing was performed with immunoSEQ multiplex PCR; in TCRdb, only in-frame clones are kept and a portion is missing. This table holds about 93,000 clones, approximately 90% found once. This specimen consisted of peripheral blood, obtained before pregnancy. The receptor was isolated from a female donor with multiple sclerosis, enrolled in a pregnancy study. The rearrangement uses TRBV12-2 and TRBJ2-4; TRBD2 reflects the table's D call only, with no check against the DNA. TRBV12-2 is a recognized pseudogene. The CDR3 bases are TGTGCAAGTCGCTTAGCAGCGGGAGGGGCGACGGACATTCAGTACTTC. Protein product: CASRLAAGGATDIQYF.